The clone carrying this T cell receptor (beta chain) was picked up one time. What it binds is unknown. The data are from a study of T cell repertoires in ileal Crohn's disease. Findings of the study overall: High-frequency clones were more common in sorted CD8 than CD4 cells. Clonal expansions were more frequent in active smokers than non-smokers at surgery.

Patients were adults with ileal or ileocolonic Crohn's disease needing resection. Profiled with immunoSEQ multiplex PCR; TCRdb holds only in-frame clones, not every one. The table shows over 5,500 clones, with 83% occurring only once. The sequenced material came from ileal tissue. The receptor comes from an adult with Crohn's disease.

The CDR3 sequence: CASSFKNHETVYGYTF. The CDR3 bases are TGTGCCAGCAGCTTTAAAAACCATGAGACAGTCTATGGCTACACCTTC. The J gene is TRBJ1-2, the V gene TRBV7-9; D might be TRBD1 (5 bases). V was clipped by 3 bases and J by 4 bases, with 18 bases between them. CDR1 is SEHNR, CDR2 FQNEAQ, per germline (reference sequence). The CDR3 sequence is 16 residues long. The full variable domain, in which reference TRBV7-9 and TRBJ1-2 provide the parts outside the CDR3, is DTGVSQNPRHKITKRGQNVTFRCDPISEHNRLYWYRQTLGQGPEFLTYFQNEAQLEKSRLLSDRFSAERPKGSFSTLEIQRTEQGDSAMYLCASSFKNHETVYGYTFGSGTRLTVV.